This T cell receptor beta chain was sequenced during a study of T cells in Graves' hyperthyroidism and ophthalmopathy. Broader study findings: Before onset, by a median of around six months, the model predicted ophthalmopathy.

Amplified regions were TCR beta CDR3 sequences from RNA transcripts. The HTBI primer set served for first-round RT-PCR of the TCR CDR3. TCRdb reprocessed the multiplex PCR reads with MiXCR, giving one entry per CDR3 protein. The sample lists approximately 610,000 distinct CDR3 sequences, approximately 15% occurring once. CDR3 length equals 11 residues. Between the trimmed V and J ends, which lost 4 bases and 5 bases, there was a span of 8 bases. CDR1 is GTSNPN and CDR2 is SVGIG in the germline V gene (reference sequence). This clonotype was seen repeatedly, ten times or more. Its antigen is still unknown.

The chain couples TRBV30 to TRBJ1-1; D remains ambiguous. Sequenced input: blood. This clonotype was obtained from a middle-aged woman with Graves' ophthalmopathy. The CDR3 DNA reads TGTGCCTGGAATGCCGTTACTGAAGCTTTCTTT. Its protein is CAWNAVTEAFF.